Each of the 10 T cell receptor beta chains below was sequenced from the same sample in a study of T cell repertoires in cytomegalovirus infection. TCRdb re-derived calls from the reads in MiXCR, one entry per CDR3 protein. The table has around 240,000 distinct CDR3 sequences, approximately 24% seen once; the top ten hold about 18%. The sequencing input was CD8+ T cells from PBMCs. The receptors shown here come from a human donor in good health (CMV status not recorded). Some clones in this sample may be carry-over from other donors' samples.

On this clonotype: This may arise from a read error, as a much more abundant clone is one base away. V gene TRBV12-3 or TRBV12-4 combines with J gene TRBJ1-5; 10 bases align to TRBD1. The V gene end was trimmed by 5 bases and the J gene end by 12 bases; junction bases not matched to a gene: 10. This CDR3 has 14 amino acids. The CDR3 region has the DNA TGTGCCAGCAGTGAGACAGGGGGCAAGGAGCACCAGCATTTT. Its translation: CASSETGGKEHQHF.

The chain couples TRBV2 to TRBJ2-7, with D hard to call. V was cut by 3 bases and J by 4 bases, with 13 bases left in between. Germline assignment: CDR1 SNHLY and CDR2 FYNNEI. This CDR3 contains 14 residues. This CDR3 reads CASSDVGVRYEQYF. DNA of the CDR3: TGTGCCAGCAGTGATGTAGGAGTTAGGTACGAGCAGTACTTC.

The rearrangement uses TRBV2 and TRBJ2-7; D ambiguous. Trimming took off 4 bases at V and 1 base at J, with 8 bases between the two ends. Germline values: CDR1 SNHLY, CDR2 FYNNEI. The CDR3 totals 13 residues. CDR3 amino acids: CASSVADSYEQYF. CDR3 nucleotides: TGTGCCAGCAGTGTGGCAGATTCCTACGAGCAGTACTTC.

V usage is TRBV7-6 and J usage is TRBJ2-5; D possibly corresponds to TRBD2 (5 bases). CDR3 length: 16 residues. Between the trimmed V and J ends, which lost 5 bases and 0 bases, there was a span of 16 bases. Germline CDR1 SGHVS, CDR2 FNYEAQ. The CDR3 DNA follows: TGTGCCAGCAGCCCAAACTCGGGGTGGTACCAAGAGACCCAGTACTTC. It specifies CASSPNSGWYQETQYF.

The CDR3 reads CASSRQDPNTIYF. The CDR3 DNA sequence: TGTGCCAGCAGTCGACAGGACCCAAACACCATATATTTT. The chain has TRBV2 and TRBJ1-3; possibly TRBD1 for D (6 bases). CDR3 size: 13 residues. Germline loops: CDR1 SNHLY, CDR2 FYNNEI. V was pared by 5 bases and J by 6 bases, with 11 bases between.

This clonotype was counted at least ten times. The V and J genes are TRBV10-3 and TRBJ2-3; D call uncertain. Germline-derived CDR1 and CDR2 are ENHRY and SYGVKD. Trimming left V 7 bases short and J 1 base short, with 9 bases between. CDR3 length: 13 amino acids. The CDR3 region has the DNA TGTGCCATCACGAGGAGTGGCACAGATACGCAGTATTTT. Amino acids: CAITRSGTDTQYF.

This chain links TRBV9 with TRBJ2-1; the D gene is possibly TRBD1 (5 bases). Germline CDR1 reads SGDLS; CDR2 reads YYNGEE. The CDR3 length is 16 residues. Trimming removed 0 bases from V and 4 bases from J, with 14 bases in between. The CDR3 spells CASSVEVGRRYNEQFF. The CDR3 DNA sequence: TGTGCCAGCAGCGTAGAAGTGGGGCGAAGATACAATGAGCAGTTCTTC.

This clonotype came up many times. This chain connects TRBV11-2 to TRBJ1-3; a possible D gene is TRBD1 (5 bases). The CDR3 consists of 14 residues. V lost 8 bases, J lost 0 bases, and 11 bases lay in between. Per the germline V gene, CDR1 is SGHAT and CDR2 is FQNNGV. The CDR3, as DNA: TGTGCCAGCGGGGACTTAAACTCTGGAAACACCATATATTTT. Residues: CASGDLNSGNTIYF.

This clonotype was detected only a few times. CDR3 protein: CASSQAMRDEQFF. As DNA, the CDR3 is TGTGCCAGCAGCCAAGCCATGAGGGATGAGCAGTTCTTC. The chain uses TRBV3-1 and TRBJ2-1, with D possibly TRBD2 on 5 matching bases. This CDR3 is built from 13 residues. Germline V gene sequence: CDR1 LGHDT, CDR2 YNNKEL (reference sequence). Trimming cost V 1 base and J 8 bases, with 9 bases left between them.

This rearrangement joins TRBV27 to TRBJ2-1; a weak D match, TRBD2 (6 bases). In germline, CDR1 is MNHEY, CDR2 SMNVEV (reference sequence). The length of the CDR3 is 14 residues. V gave up 10 bases and J gave up 3 bases, with 16 bases separating them. Written as DNA, the CDR3 is TGTGCCACCGGGGAGAGCGGGTACTACAATGAGCAGTTCTTC. It encodes CATGESGYYNEQFF.